These 13 T cell receptor beta chains share one sample of origin, sequenced in a study of blood T cell repertoires in COVID-19. TCRdb keeps only in-frame clones here, not all; method: immunoSEQ multiplex PCR. This sample has roughly 520,000 clones, with approximately 88% found just once. The sequenced sample was PBMCs or T cells enriched from blood (not recorded which). The source of these receptors is a woman aged 40-49 years who had recovered from COVID-19.

V usage is TRBV7-6 and J usage is TRBJ1-1, with D perhaps matching TRBD1 (6 bases). The CDR3 runs to 16 residues. V was clipped by 1 base and J by 4 bases, with 16 bases between them. CDR1 and CDR2 (germline): SGHVS, FNYEAQ. DNA of the CDR3: TGTGCCAGCAGCTTAGGCGAACAGGGCTTAGCCACTGAAGCTTTCTTT. Amino acids: CASSLGEQGLATEAFF.

The V call is TRBV12-3 or TRBV12-4, the J call TRBJ1-5; 9 nucleotides match TRBD1. Losses at the gene ends were 9 bases for V and 7 bases for J; bases not matched to a gene: 7. This CDR3 is 13 amino acids long. The CDR3 region has the DNA TGTGCCAGTGGGACAGGGATACGGCAGCCCCAGCATTTT. Translating gives CASGTGIRQPQHF.

For the CDR3, the DNA is TGTGCCAGCAGTGCCTACCTAGCGGGTGAAGAGACCCAGTACTTC. This gives the protein CASSAYLAGEETQYF. The chain combines TRBV25-1 with TRBJ2-5; TRBD2 matches 8 bases. Germline trimming cut 4 bases from V and 3 bases from J; bases unmatched to any gene: 7. This CDR3 has 15 amino acids. CDR1 and CDR2 (germline): MGHDK, SYGVNS.

The rearrangement links TRBV5-4 to TRBJ2-1, with D possibly being TRBD1 (8 bases). Trimming removed 5 bases at V and 3 bases at J, with 15 bases between. The CDR3 has 15 residues. The germline gives CDR1 SGHNT, CDR2 YYREEE (reference sequence). CDR3 in amino acids: CASSYRGGIYNEQFF. The CDR3 DNA reads as TGTGCCAGCAGTTACAGGGGGGGGATCTACAATGAGCAGTTCTTC.

The gene calls are TRBV18 and TRBJ1-6, with 8 bases identical to TRBD1. V shed 3 bases, J shed 10 bases, and the junction held 5 bases outside the gene matches. This CDR3 comprises 14 residues. Looked up from germline, CDR1 is KGHSH and CDR2 is LQKENI. CDR3 nucleotide sequence: TGTGCCAGCTCACCTCCGGGACAGGACTCACCCCTCCACTTT. Encoded protein: CASSPPGQDSPLHF.

The genes are TRBV11-3 and TRBJ2-1; 7 nucleotides line up with TRBD2. J gave up 4 bases and V 5 bases, and 8 bases lay outside the gene matches. The CDR3 contains 15 residues. CDR1 SGHNT and CDR2 YENEEA come from the germline V gene. The CDR3 DNA reads TGTGCCAGCAGCCCGGGACTACAAATTTACAATGAGCAGTTCTTC. Protein product: CASSPGLQIYNEQFF.

CDR3 in DNA: TGTGCCAGCAGCCCTATGGACAGTTCTAGCACAGATACGCAGTATTTT. Translating gives CASSPMDSSSTDTQYF. The rearrangement joins TRBV9 to TRBJ2-3, with a weak D call TRBD1 (6 bases). V was clipped by 4 bases and J by 0 bases, with 15 bases between them. Germline V lookup: CDR1 SGDLS, CDR2 YYNGEE. The CDR3 runs 16 residues.

V is TRBV12-5 and J is TRBJ1-2; perhaps TRBD1 as D (5 bases). Trimming pared 3 bases from V and 4 bases from J, leaving 12 bases between. CDR3 length: 14 amino acids. From germline, CDR1 is LGHNT and CDR2 FRNRAP. CDR3 DNA: TGTGCTAGTGGTTTCTCCCAGGGTAGCTATGGCTACACCTTC. As protein: CASGFSQGSYGYTF.

In the case of this clone: The junction differs from germline at one of its ends, possibly a read error. The chain joins TRBV5-1 to TRBJ1-2; D gene ambiguous. The CDR3 is made up of 15 amino acids. Germline V CDR1 and CDR2: SGHRS, YFSETQ. CDR3 coding DNA: TGCGCCAGCAGTTTGGGGTCGACGGGTAACTATGGCTACACCTTC. This sequence encodes CASSLGSTGNYGYTF.

J is TRBJ1-3 and V is TRBV13; 7 bases match TRBD1. The CDR3 is made up of 17 amino acids. With V trimmed by 2 bases and J by 0 bases, 7 bases remained unmatched. Germline-derived CDR1 and CDR2 are PRHDT and FYEKMQ (reference sequence). In nucleotides, the CDR3 is TGTGCCAGCAGCTTATTCGGGACAGACCTCTCTGGAAACACCATATATTTT. Residues: CASSLFGTDLSGNTIYF.

The chain carries TRBV4-3 and TRBJ2-7; D gene uncertain. Germline assignment: CDR1 LGHNA and CDR2 YSLEER. The CDR3 loop spans 14 amino acids. Trimming pared 3 bases from V and 5 bases from J, leaving 14 bases between. CDR3: CASSQQDGRDEQYF. As DNA, the CDR3 is TGCGCCAGCAGCCAGCAAGACGGTCGGGACGAGCAGTACTTC.

The gene calls are TRBV15 and TRBJ1-1, with D perhaps TRBD1 (5 bases). The V and J ends lost 0 bases and 0 bases respectively, with 8 bases between them. CDR1 and CDR2 from the germline V gene are LNHNV and YYDKDF (reference sequence). This CDR3 has 15 residues. The CDR3 region has the DNA TGTGCCACCAGCAGAGAACGGGGGATGAACACTGAAGCTTTCTTT. Protein sequence: CATSRERGMNTEAFF.

This clone was seen a single time. This chain uses TRBV18 with TRBJ2-3; tentatively, D is TRBD2 (6 bases). The germline V gene has CDR1 KGHSH and CDR2 LQKENI. V gave up 0 bases and J gave up 2 bases, with 18 bases separating them. CDR3 length: 18 amino acids. CDR3 DNA sequence: TGTGCCAGCTCACCACCTGGACTATTCAGATCAAACACAGATACGCAGTATTTT. Its protein product is CASSPPGLFRSNTDTQYF.